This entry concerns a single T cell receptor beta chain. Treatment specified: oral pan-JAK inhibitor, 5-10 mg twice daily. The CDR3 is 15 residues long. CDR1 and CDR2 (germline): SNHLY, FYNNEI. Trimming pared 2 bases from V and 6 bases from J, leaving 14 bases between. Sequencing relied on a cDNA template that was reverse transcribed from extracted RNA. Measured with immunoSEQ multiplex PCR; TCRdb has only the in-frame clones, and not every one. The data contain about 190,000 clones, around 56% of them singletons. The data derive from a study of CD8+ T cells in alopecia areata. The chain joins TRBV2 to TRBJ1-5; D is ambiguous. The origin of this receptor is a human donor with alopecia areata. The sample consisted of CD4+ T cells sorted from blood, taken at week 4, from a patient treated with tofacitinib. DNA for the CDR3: TGTGCCAGCAGTGAAAGTTCCAAACCCAGTCAGCCCCAGCATTTT. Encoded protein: CASSESSKPSQPQHF.